The 23 T cell receptor beta chains given below trace back to one sample, sequenced in a study of blood T cell repertoires in COVID-19. The repertoire was sequenced with immunoSEQ multiplex PCR; TCRdb's copy has only in-frame clones and lacks some. The sample lists about 130,000 clones, 80% to 85% occurring once. Sequenced input: PBMCs or T cells enriched from blood (not recorded which). The receptors were sampled from a man aged 25-40 years who had recovered from COVID-19.

Only a few counts were recorded for this clone. The chain recombines TRBV25-1 with TRBJ2-2, with TRBD1 as a possible D gene (6 bases). The CDR3 is 18 residues long. V lost 1 base to trimming and J lost 0 bases, with 15 bases between them. Per the germline V gene, CDR1 is MGHDK and CDR2 is SYGVNS. CDR3 sequence reads: CASSESRRQVPNTGELFF. CDR3 in DNA: TGTGCCAGCAGTGAATCCCGACGACAGGTACCGAACACCGGGGAGCTGTTTTTT.

This clone was seen once. The chain has TRBV27 and TRBJ2-7, with 7 positions matching TRBD2. Germline V gene lookup returns CDR1 MNHEY and CDR2 SMNVEV (reference sequence). This CDR3 has 15 amino acids. V trimming: 2 bases; J trimming: 3 bases; junction bases outside the gene matches: 7. CDR3: CASSLRGGPSYEQYF. In DNA, the CDR3 is TGTGCCAGCAGTTTAAGGGGAGGGCCAAGCTACGAGCAGTACTTC.

Sample share makes this clone medium-sized. The chain couples TRBV19 to TRBJ1-5; D may be TRBD1 (6 bases). The CDR3 extends over 13 amino acids. Trimming removed 5 bases from V and 7 bases from J, with 12 bases in between. Germline CDR1 LNHDA, CDR2 SQIVND (reference sequence). The chain's CDR3 is CASSAGVRQPQHF. The CDR3 region has the DNA TGTGCCAGTAGTGCAGGGGTGAGGCAGCCCCAGCATTTT.

In DNA, the CDR3 is TGTGCCAGCAGCCAGCTGGCGGGGAGTGAAGCTTTCTTT. It yields the protein CASSQLAGSEAFF. This chain uses TRBV3-1 (or the pseudogene TRBV3-2) with TRBJ1-1; the D is unclear. The germline V and J ends were trimmed by 3 bases and 7 bases, with 12 bases remaining between them. From germline, CDR1 is LGHDT and CDR2 YNNKEL (reference sequence). This CDR3 has 13 residues.

Regarding this clone: The germline gene is not matched at one end of the junction; a read error may be the cause. CDR3 in DNA: TGTGCCAGCAGCGAAGACAGGGGGTTGGCTGAAGCTTTCTTT. This codes for CASSEDRGLAEAFF. The gene calls are TRBV2 and TRBJ1-1, with 9 bases fitting TRBD1. Germline CDR1 SNHLY, CDR2 FYNNEI. The CDR3 contains 14 residues.

The chain carries TRBV7-9 and TRBJ1-3; D remains unclear. Looked up from germline, CDR1 is SEHNR and CDR2 is FQNEAQ (reference sequence). The CDR3 extends over 15 amino acids. The DNA for the CDR3 is TGTGCGAGCCTTAGCCTGCGGGGAACGGGAAACACCATATATTTT. Its translation: CASLSLRGTGNTIYF.

J is TRBJ1-2 and V is TRBV19; D gene ambiguous. Germline-derived CDR1 and CDR2 are LNHDA and SQIVND (reference sequence). Trimming cost V 3 bases and J 8 bases, with 13 bases left between them. This CDR3 region has 13 residues. CDR3 in DNA: TGTGCCAGTAGTATGGTACAGTCCCGAGGCTACACCTTC. It encodes CASSMVQSRGYTF.

This chain uses TRBV6-2 or TRBV6-3 with TRBJ2-7; 11 bases are a match to TRBD2. V was clipped by 6 bases and J by 4 bases; unmatched bases: 8. CDR1 MNHEY and CDR2 SVGEGT come from the germline V gene. The CDR3 totals 15 residues. CDR3 in DNA: TGTGCCAGCAGCTCCCCTAGCGGGGGGTTATACGAGCAGTACGTC. Amino acid sequence: CASSSPSGGLYEQYV.

This sequence joins TRBV5-4 and TRBJ2-7; D call uncertain. Trimming cost V 0 bases and J 2 bases, with 9 bases left between them. The CDR3 is made up of 14 amino acids. CDR1 and CDR2 from the germline V gene are SGHNT and YYREEE (reference sequence). The CDR3 nucleotides are TGTGCCAGCAGCTTGGTGGCGGTTCCCTACGAGCAGTACTTC. This sequence encodes CASSLVAVPYEQYF. The entire variable domain, with the rest obtained from reference TRBV5-4 and TRBJ2-7, is as follows: ETGVTQSPTHLIKTRGQQVTLRCSSQSGHNTVSWYQQALGQGPQFIFQYYREEENGRGNFPPRFSGLQFPNYSSELNVNALELDDSALYLCASSLVAVPYEQYFGPGTRLTVT.

The chain is built from TRBV5-1 and TRBJ2-1, with TRBD1 identical over 9 bases. J lost 8 bases, V lost 6 bases, and 9 bases had no gene match. The CDR3 is made up of 14 amino acids. The germline V gene encodes CDR1 SGHRS and CDR2 YFSETQ. The CDR3 DNA follows: TGCGCCAGCACCGGGGACAGGGTTAGCGATGAGCAGTTCTTC. Its translation is CASTGDRVSDEQFF.

J is TRBJ1-1 and V is TRBV10-3, with TRBD1 identical over 10 bases. V lost 8 bases, J lost 6 bases, and 3 bases stayed unmatched. The CDR3 length is 12 residues. Germline lookup yields CDR1 ENHRY and CDR2 SYGVKD. CDR3 sequence: CAIGDRGPEAFF. The CDR3 DNA reads TGTGCCATCGGGGACAGGGGACCTGAAGCTTTCTTT.

There are a few counts of this clone. V usage is TRBV12-3 or TRBV12-4 and J usage is TRBJ2-7; no definite D call. Deletions cut 5 bases from V and 6 bases from J, with 14 bases between. This CDR3 spans 13 amino acids. In DNA, the CDR3 is TGTGCCAGCAGTGGCGGTTTGTCGGGCGAGCAGTACGTC. Translated: CASSGGLSGEQYV.

This chain uses TRBV5-5 with TRBJ2-1; D perhaps matches TRBD2 (7 bases). This CDR3 has 14 amino acids. Germline loops: CDR1 SGHKS, CDR2 YYEKEE (reference sequence). Trimming left V 7 bases short and J 0 bases short, with 11 bases between. CDR3 sequence reads: CASRGGDSYNEQFF. CDR3 DNA: TGTGCCAGCCGAGGGGGGGACTCCTACAATGAGCAGTTCTTC.

The CDR3 protein is CASSPDPGTLYQPQHF. DNA for the CDR3: TGCGCCAGCAGCCCGGATCCCGGGACACTTTATCAGCCCCAGCATTTT. V is TRBV5-1 and J is TRBJ1-5; tentatively, D is TRBD1 (6 bases). This CDR3 is 16 amino acids long. V lost 4 bases to trimming and J lost 5 bases, with 19 bases between them. Germline CDR1 reads SGHRS; CDR2 reads YFSETQ. Full variable domain (remainder filled in from reference TRBV5-1 and TRBJ1-5): KAGVTQTPRYLIKTRGQQVTLSCSPISGHRSVSWYQQTPGQGLQFLFEYFSETQRNKGNFPGRFSGRQFSNSRSEMNVSTLELGDSALYLCASSPDPGTLYQPQHFGDGTRLSIL.

The V and J genes are TRBV5-4 and TRBJ2-1; possible D gene TRBD1, 5 bases. CDR1 and CDR2 (germline): SGHNT, YYREEE (reference sequence). Trimming removed 4 bases from V and 8 bases from J, with 16 bases in between. The CDR3 is 14 residues long. The CDR3 coding sequence is TGTGCCAGCAGCATAGGACCGTTACAGGATGAGCAGTTCTTC. Its translation is CASSIGPLQDEQFF.

The V and J genes are TRBV30 and TRBJ2-7; 7 bases are a match to TRBD2. This CDR3 has 14 amino acids. CDR1 is GTSNPN, CDR2 SVGIG, per germline (reference sequence). Germline trimming cut 5 bases from V and 2 bases from J; bases unmatched to any gene: 9. CDR3 in amino acids: CAWLGEGTTYEQYF. CDR3 bases: TGTGCCTGGTTGGGGGAGGGAACTACCTACGAGCAGTACTTC.

This rearrangement joins TRBV5-6 to TRBJ1-3; 7 bases agree with TRBD1. Germline V CDR1 and CDR2: SGHDT, YYEEEE. The CDR3 covers 14 residues. Trimming took 3 bases from V and 7 from J; bases not matched to a gene: 7. The CDR3 DNA reads as TGTGCCAGCAGCTGGGACAGAACCATGAACACCATATATTTT. It translates to CASSWDRTMNTIYF.

This sequence joins TRBV30 and TRBJ2-7; TRBD2 matches at 9 bases. The CDR3 consists of 19 residues. The germline gives CDR1 GTSNPN, CDR2 SVGIG (reference sequence). The V gene end was trimmed by 2 bases and the J gene end by 1 base; junction bases not matched to a gene: 18. The chain's CDR3 is CAWSIPGRRLAEKSYEQYF. The DNA of the CDR3 is TGTGCCTGGAGTATCCCGGGACGCAGACTAGCGGAGAAATCCTACGAGCAGTACTTC.

The V gene is TRBV10-1, the J gene TRBJ2-1; D is possibly TRBD2 (5 bases). Germline-derived CDR1 and CDR2 are WNHNN and SYGVQD (reference sequence). CDR3 length equals 17 residues. V was cut by 0 bases and J by 1 base, with 13 bases left in between. CDR3 amino acids: CASSESTEALSYNEQFF. For the CDR3, the DNA is TGCGCCAGCAGTGAGTCGACGGAGGCCCTGTCCTACAATGAGCAGTTCTTC.

The chain is built from TRBV5-4 and TRBJ2-5; 11 nucleotides line up with TRBD2. This CDR3 contains 14 residues. Germline loops: CDR1 SGHNT, CDR2 YYREEE (reference sequence). J lost 5 bases, V lost 7 bases, and 7 bases had no gene match. The CDR3 loop reads CASRLAGGGETQYF. The CDR3 coding sequence is TGTGCCAGCCGGCTAGCGGGGGGTGGGGAGACCCAGTACTTC. Full variable domain (outside the CDR3, taken from reference TRBV5-4 and TRBJ2-5): ETGVTQSPTHLIKTRGQQVTLRCSSQSGHNTVSWYQQALGQGPQFIFQYYREEENGRGNFPPRFSGLQFPNYSSELNVNALELDDSALYLCASRLAGGGETQYFGPGTRLLVL.

The chain recombines TRBV6-6 with TRBJ1-2, with a weak D call TRBD1 (5 bases). V was cut by 2 bases and J by 2 bases, with 12 bases left in between. Germline CDR1 MNHNY, CDR2 SVGAGI (reference sequence). The CDR3 spans 15 residues. The DNA for the CDR3 is TGTGCCAGCAGTTACCCCGCGGGGGAAAACTATGGCTACACCTTC. Translated: CASSYPAGENYGYTF.

The chain combines TRBV7-2 with TRBJ1-3, with D maybe TRBD1 (6 bases). V gave up 5 bases and J gave up 1 base, with 12 bases separating them. CDR1 and CDR2 (germline): SGHTA, FQGNSA. This CDR3 spans 15 amino acids. CDR3 DNA sequence: TGTGCCAGCAGCCCCAGGGGTTTGTCTGGAAACACCATATATTTT. It specifies CASSPRGLSGNTIYF. Together with reference TRBV7-2 and TRBJ1-3, the CDR3 gives the full variable domain: GAGVSQSPSNKVTEKGKDVELRCDPISGHTALYWYRQSLGQGLEFLIYFQGNSAPDKSGLPSDRFSAERTGGSVSTLTIQRTQQEDSAVYLCASSPRGLSGNTIYFGEGSWLTVV.

This clone showed up just a few times. The V gene is TRBV19, the J gene TRBJ1-1; 9 nucleotides match TRBD1. This CDR3 is 16 amino acids long. V lost 3 bases and J lost 7; bases outside the gene matches: 12. Germline V gene sequence: CDR1 LNHDA, CDR2 SQIVND (reference sequence). For the CDR3, the DNA is TGTGCCAGTAGTATCGTAGTGGGACAGGGTATTGGTGAAGCTTTCTTT. It encodes CASSIVVGQGIGEAFF.